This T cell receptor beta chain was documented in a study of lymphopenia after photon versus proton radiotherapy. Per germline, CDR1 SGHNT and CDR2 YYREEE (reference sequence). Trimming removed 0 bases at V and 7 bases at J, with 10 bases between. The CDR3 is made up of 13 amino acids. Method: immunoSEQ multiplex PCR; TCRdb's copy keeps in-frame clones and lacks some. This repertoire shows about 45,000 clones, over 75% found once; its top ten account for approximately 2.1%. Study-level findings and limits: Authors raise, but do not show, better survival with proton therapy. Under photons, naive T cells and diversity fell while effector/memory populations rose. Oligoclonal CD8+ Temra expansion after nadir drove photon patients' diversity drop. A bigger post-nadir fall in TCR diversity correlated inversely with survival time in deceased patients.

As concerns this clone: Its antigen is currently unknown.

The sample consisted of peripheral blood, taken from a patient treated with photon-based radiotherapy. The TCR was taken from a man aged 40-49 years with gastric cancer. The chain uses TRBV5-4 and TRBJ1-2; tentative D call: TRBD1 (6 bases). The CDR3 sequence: CASSLAGVSGYTF. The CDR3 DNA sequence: TGTGCCAGCAGCTTGGCAGGGGTTTCTGGCTACACCTTC.